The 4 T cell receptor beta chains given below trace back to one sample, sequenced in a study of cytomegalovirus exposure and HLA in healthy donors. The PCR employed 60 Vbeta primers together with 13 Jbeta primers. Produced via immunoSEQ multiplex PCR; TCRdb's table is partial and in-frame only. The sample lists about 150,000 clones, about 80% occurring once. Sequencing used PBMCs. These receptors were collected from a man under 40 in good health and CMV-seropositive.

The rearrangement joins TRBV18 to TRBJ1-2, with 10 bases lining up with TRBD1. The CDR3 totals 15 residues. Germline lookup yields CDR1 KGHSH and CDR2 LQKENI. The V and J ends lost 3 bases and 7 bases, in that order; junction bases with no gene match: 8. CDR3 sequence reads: CASSPGDRGVSGYTF. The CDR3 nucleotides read TGTGCCAGCTCACCCGGGGACAGGGGAGTGAGTGGCTACACCTTC.

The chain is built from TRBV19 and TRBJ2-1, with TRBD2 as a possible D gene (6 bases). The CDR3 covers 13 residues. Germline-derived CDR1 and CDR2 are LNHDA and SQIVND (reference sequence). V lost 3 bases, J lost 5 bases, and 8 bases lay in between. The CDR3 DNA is TGTGCCAGTAGTATCGGGGGAAACAATGAGCAGTTCTTC. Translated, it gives CASSIGGNNEQFF.

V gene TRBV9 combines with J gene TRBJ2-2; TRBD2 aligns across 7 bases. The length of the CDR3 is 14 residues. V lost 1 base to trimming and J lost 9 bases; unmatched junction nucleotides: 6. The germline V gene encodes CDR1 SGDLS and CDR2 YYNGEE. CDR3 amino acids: CASSVSGLGRELFF. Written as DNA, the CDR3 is TGTGCCAGCAGCGTATCAGGACTAGGCCGGGAGCTGTTTTTT.

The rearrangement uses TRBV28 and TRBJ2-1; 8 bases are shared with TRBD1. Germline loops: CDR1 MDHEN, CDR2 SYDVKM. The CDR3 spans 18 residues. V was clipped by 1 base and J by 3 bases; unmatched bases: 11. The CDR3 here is CASSLLGSWGQDYNEQFF. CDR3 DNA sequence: TGTGCCAGCAGTTTATTGGGAAGTTGGGGACAGGACTACAATGAGCAGTTCTTC.